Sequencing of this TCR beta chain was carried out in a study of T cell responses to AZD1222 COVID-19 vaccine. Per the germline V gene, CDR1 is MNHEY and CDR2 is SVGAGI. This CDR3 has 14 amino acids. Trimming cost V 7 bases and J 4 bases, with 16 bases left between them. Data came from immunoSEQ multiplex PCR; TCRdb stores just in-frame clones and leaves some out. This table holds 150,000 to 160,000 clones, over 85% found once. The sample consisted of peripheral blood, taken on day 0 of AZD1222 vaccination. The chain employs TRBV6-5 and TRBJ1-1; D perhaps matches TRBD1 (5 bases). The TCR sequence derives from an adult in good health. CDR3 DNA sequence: TGTGCCAGCACGGAGTATGGGGGAAGCACTGAAGCTTTCTTT. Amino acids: CASTEYGGSTEAFF.